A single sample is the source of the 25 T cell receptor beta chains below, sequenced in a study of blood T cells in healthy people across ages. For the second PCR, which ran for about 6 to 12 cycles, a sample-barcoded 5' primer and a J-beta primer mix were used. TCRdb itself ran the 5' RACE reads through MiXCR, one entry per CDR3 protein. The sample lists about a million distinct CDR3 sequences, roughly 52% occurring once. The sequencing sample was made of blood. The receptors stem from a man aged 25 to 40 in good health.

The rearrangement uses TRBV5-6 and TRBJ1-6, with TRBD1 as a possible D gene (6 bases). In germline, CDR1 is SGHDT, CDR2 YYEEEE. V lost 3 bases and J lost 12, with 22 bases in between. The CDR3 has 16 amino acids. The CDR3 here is CASSSNFGTIPRPLHF. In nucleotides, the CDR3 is TGTGCCAGCAGCTCCAACTTCGGGACAATCCCCAGACCCCTCCACTTT.

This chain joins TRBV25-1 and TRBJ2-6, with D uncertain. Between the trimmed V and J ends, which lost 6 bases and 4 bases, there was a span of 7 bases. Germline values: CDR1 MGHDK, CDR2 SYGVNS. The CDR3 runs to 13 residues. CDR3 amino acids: CASSVFGANVLTF. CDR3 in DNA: TGTGCCAGCAGCGTCTTCGGGGCCAACGTCCTGACTTTC.

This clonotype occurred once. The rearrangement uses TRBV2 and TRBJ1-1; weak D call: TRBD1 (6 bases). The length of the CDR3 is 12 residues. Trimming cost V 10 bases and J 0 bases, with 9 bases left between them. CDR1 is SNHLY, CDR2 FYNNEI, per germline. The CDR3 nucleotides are TGTGCCACCCGGACAGTGAACACTGAAGCTTTCTTT. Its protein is CATRTVNTEAFF. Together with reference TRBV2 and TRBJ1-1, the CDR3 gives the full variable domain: EPEVTQTPSHQVTQMGQEVILRCVPISNHLYFYWYRQILGQKVEFLVSFYNNEISEKSEIFDDQFSVERPDGSNFTLKIRSTKLEDSAMYFCATRTVNTEAFFGQGTRLTVV.

The CDR3 sequence: CASSSQPRADEQFF. CDR3 nucleotides: TGTGCCAGCAGCTCCCAGCCCAGGGCCGATGAGCAGTTCTTC. This sequence joins TRBV12-3 or TRBV12-4 and TRBJ2-1; D possibly corresponds to TRBD1 (5 bases). With 6 bases removed from V and 8 bases from J, the gap between germline ends came to 17 bases. The CDR3 spans 14 residues.

CDR3 sequence reads: CASSQTFSGGIGELFF. Written as DNA, the CDR3 is TGTGCCAGCAGCCAGACGTTTAGCGGGGGGATCGGGGAGCTGTTTTTT. V is TRBV11-2 and J is TRBJ2-2, with TRBD2 identical over 10 bases. V lost 5 bases and J lost 7; bases outside the gene matches: 10. Germline V gene data show CDR1 as SGHAT and CDR2 as FQNNGV. The CDR3 is 16 amino acids.

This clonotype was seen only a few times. The CDR3 loop is CASSQNRGNKNIQYF. The CDR3 DNA sequence: TGTGCCAGCAGCCAGAACAGGGGGAACAAAAACATTCAGTACTTC. The chain recombines TRBV4-2 with TRBJ2-4; 8 bases line up with TRBD1. This CDR3 region has 15 residues. CDR1 is LGHNA and CDR2 is YNFKEQ in the germline V gene. V shed 3 bases, J shed 3 bases, and the junction held 4 bases outside the gene matches.

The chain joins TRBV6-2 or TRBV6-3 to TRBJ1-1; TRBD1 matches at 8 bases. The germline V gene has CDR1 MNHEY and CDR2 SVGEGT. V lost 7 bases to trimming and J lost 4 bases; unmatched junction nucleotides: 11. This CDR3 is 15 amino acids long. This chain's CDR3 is CASTNGGTGSTEAFF. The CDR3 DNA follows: TGTGCCAGCACCAACGGGGGGACAGGCTCCACTGAAGCTTTCTTT.

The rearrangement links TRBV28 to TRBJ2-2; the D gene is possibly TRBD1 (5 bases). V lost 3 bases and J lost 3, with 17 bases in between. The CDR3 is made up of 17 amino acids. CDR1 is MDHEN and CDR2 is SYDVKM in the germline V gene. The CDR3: CASSFATVKIDTGELFF. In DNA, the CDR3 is TGTGCCAGCAGTTTTGCGACAGTTAAAATCGACACCGGGGAGCTGTTTTTT.

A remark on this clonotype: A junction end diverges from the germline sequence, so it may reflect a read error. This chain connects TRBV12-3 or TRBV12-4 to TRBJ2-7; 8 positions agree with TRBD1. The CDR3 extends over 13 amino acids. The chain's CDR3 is CASSFRGRYEEYF. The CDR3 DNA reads TGTGCCAGCAGTTTCAGGGGGCGGTACGAGGAGTACTTC.

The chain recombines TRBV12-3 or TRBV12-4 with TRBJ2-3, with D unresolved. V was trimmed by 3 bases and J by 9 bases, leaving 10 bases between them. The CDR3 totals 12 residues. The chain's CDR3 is CASSLQTQTQYF. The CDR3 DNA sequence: TGTGCCAGCAGTTTGCAGACCCAGACGCAGTATTTT.

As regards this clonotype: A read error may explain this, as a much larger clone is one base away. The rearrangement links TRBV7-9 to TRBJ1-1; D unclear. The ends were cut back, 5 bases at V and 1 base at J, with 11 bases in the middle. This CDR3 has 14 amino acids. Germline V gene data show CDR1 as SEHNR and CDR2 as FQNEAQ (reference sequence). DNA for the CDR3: TGTGCCAGCAGCCAATTGACACAGAACACTGAAGCTTTCTTT. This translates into CASSQLTQNTEAFF.

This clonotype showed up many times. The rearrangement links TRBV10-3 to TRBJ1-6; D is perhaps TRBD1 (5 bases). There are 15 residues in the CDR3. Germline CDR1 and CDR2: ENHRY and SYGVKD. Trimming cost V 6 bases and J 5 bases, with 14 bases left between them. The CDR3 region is CAISPNGGHNSPLHF. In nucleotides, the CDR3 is TGTGCCATCAGCCCTAACGGGGGTCATAATTCACCCCTCCACTTT.

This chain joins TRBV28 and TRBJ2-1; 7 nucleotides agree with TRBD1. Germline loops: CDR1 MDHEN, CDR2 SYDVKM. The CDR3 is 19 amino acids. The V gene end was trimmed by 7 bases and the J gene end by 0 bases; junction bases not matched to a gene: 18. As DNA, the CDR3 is TGTGCCAGCACCAACAGACCGGGACAGACCTTATTCTCCTACAATGAGCAGTTCTTC. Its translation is CASTNRPGQTLFSYNEQFF. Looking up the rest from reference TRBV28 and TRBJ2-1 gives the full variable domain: DVKVTQSSRYLVKRTGEKVFLECVQDMDHENMFWYRQDPGLGLRLIYFSYDVKMKEKGDIPEGYSVSREKKERFSLILESASTNQTSMYLCASTNRPGQTLFSYNEQFFGPGTRLTVL.

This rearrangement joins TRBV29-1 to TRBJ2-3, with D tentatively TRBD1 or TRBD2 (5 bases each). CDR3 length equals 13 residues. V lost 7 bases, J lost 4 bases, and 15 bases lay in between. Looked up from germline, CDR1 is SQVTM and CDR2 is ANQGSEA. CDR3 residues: CSGGQGLADTQYF. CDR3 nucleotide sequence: TGCAGCGGAGGGCAGGGCTTGGCAGATACGCAGTATTTT.

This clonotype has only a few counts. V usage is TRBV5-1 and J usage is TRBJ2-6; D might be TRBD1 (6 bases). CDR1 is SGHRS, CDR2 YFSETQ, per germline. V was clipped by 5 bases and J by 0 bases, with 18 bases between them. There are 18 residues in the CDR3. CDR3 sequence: CASSYGTLSRSGANVLTF. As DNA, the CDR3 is TGCGCCAGCAGTTACGGGACACTCTCGCGCTCTGGGGCCAACGTCCTGACTTTC.

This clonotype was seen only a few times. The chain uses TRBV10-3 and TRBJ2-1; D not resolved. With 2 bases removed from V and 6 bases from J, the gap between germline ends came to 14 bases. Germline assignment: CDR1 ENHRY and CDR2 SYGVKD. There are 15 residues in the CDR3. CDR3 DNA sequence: TGTGCCATCAGTGAGACGAGCGCCGTGGGCAATGAGCAGTTCTTC. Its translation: CAISETSAVGNEQFF.

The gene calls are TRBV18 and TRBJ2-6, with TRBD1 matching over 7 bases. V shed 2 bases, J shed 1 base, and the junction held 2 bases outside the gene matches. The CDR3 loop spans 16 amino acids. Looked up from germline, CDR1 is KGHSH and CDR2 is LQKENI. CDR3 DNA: TGTGCCAGCTCACCAAACAGGGGTTCTGGGGCCAACGTCCTGACTTTC. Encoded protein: CASSPNRGSGANVLTF.

In DNA form, the CDR3 reads TGTGCCAGCAGCTTAGCACCTAGCGGGGGGCACCCCTACGAGCAGTACTTC. Translated, it gives CASSLAPSGGHPYEQYF. The chain employs TRBV7-8 and TRBJ2-7, with TRBD2 matching over 11 bases. Germline V gene lookup returns CDR1 SGHVS and CDR2 FQNEAQ. The CDR3 runs to 17 residues. The junction had 6 bases not matched to a gene; V was cut back by 0 bases and J by 2 bases. Combining the CDR3 with reference TRBV7-8 and TRBJ2-7 gives the whole variable domain GAGVSQSPRYKVAKRGQDVALRCDPISGHVSLFWYQQALGQGPEFLTYFQNEAQLDKSGLPSDRFFAERPEGSVSTLKIQRTQQEDSAVYLCASSLAPSGGHPYEQYFGPGTRLTVT.

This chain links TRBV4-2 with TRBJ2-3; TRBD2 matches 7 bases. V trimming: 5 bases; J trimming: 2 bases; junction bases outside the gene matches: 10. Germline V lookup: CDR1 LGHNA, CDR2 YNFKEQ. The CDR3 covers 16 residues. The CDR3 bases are TGTGCCAGCAGCTCCCGGGGGGACCGCACCACAGATACGCAGTATTTT. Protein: CASSSRGDRTTDTQYF.

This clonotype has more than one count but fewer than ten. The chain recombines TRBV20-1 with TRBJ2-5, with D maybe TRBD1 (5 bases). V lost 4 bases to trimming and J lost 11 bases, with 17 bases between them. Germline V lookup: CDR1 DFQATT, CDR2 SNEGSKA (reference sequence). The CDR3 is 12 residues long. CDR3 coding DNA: TGCAGTGCTAACCTCCGTGTGACAGAGCAGTACTTC. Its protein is CSANLRVTEQYF.

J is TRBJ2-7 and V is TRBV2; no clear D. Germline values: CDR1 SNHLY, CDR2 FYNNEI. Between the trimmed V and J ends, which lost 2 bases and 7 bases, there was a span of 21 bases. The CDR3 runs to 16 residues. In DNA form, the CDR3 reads TGTGCCAGCAGTGAACGTACGAGAAACTCCTACAATGAGCAGTACTTC. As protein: CASSERTRNSYNEQYF.

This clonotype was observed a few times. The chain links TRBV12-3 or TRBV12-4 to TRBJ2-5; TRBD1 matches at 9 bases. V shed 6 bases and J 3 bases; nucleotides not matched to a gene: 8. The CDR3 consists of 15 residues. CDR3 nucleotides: TGTGCCAGCAGCCTCGACTGGGACAGGGAAGAGACCCAGTACTTC. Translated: CASSLDWDREETQYF.

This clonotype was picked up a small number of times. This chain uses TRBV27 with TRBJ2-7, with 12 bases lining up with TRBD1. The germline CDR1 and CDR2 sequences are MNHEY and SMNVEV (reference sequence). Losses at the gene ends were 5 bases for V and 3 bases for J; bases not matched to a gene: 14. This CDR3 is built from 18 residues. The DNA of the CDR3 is TGTGCCAGCAGTGTAAGGGACAGGGGGCTGGCGGATCTCTACGAGCAGTACTTC. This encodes CASSVRDRGLADLYEQYF.

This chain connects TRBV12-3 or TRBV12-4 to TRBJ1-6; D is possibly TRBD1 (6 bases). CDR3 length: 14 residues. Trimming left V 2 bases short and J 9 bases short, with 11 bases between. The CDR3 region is CASSLQGRSSPLHF. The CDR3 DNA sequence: TGTGCCAGCAGTTTACAGGGGCGGTCTTCACCCCTCCACTTT.

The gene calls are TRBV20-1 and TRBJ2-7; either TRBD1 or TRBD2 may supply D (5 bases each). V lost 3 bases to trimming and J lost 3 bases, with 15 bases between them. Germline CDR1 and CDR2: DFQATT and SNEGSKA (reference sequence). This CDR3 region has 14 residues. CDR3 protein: CSARSGTAGYEQYF. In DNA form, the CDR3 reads TGCAGTGCTAGGTCCGGGACCGCAGGCTACGAGCAGTACTTC.